This T cell receptor beta chain was captured by sequencing in a study of blood T cell repertoires in COVID-19. Trimming removed 2 bases from V and 2 bases from J, with 16 bases in between. Germline CDR1 MNHEY, CDR2 SVGEGT. The length of the CDR3 is 18 residues. Per the authors' pipeline: By means of reference gene primer amplification, nucleated cell counts were estimated. Clones were sequenced by immunoSEQ multiplex PCR, and TCRdb holds only the in-frame ones, with some missing. V, J and clone size reflect that table, while D and trimming were determined from the DNA. The sample has roughly 260,000 clones; about nine tenths are singletons.

This rearrangement joins TRBV6-2 or TRBV6-3 to TRBJ2-6, with D perhaps matching TRBD2 (5 bases). The clonotype was recovered from a woman between 35 and 50 years old with acute or convalescent COVID-19. Sample: peripheral blood. CDR3 in amino acids: CASSYEGAGKAGANVLTF. The CDR3 DNA reads TGTGCCAGCAGTTACGAGGGCGCCGGGAAGGCTGGGGCCAACGTCCTGACTTTC.